This is a list of T cell receptor beta chains from one sample in a study of blood T cell repertoires in COVID-19. The repertoire was sequenced with immunoSEQ multiplex PCR; TCRdb's copy has only in-frame clones and lacks some. The sample lists 90,000 or so clones, over 75% occurring once. The material sequenced was peripheral blood. Receptor source: a human donor in a cohort sampled during active COVID-19. CDR3s include the opening cysteine and the closing phenylalanine or tryptophan. D genes are given only for firm matches. Part of the rows lack a size; the others show once, few, many or a class for expanded clones.

J: TRBJ2-3
D: TRBD2
size: once
V: TRBV27
DNA: TGTGCCAGCAGTTCCACCTTTGCGGGGGGGCCAGATACGCAGTATTTT
CDR3: CASSSTFAGGPDTQYF

J: TRBJ1-1
D: -
size: -
V: TRBV19
DNA: TGTGCCAGTAGTTCGATGGGAGGCGGCACTGAAGCTTTCTTT
CDR3: CASSSMGGGTEAFF

J: TRBJ1-2
D: -
size: -
V: TRBV7-2
DNA: TGTGCCAGCAGCTCCTCGGGCTATGGCTACACCTTC
CDR3: CASSSSGYGYTF

J: TRBJ1-6
D: -
size: -
V: TRBV2
DNA: TGTGCCAGCAGTGTGGGGCCCCAATCCAATTCACCCCTCCACTTT
CDR3: CASSVGPQSNSPLHF

J: TRBJ1-1
D: -
size: -
V: TRBV5-4
DNA: TGTGCCAGCAGACGCCAGGGGTCGACTGAAGCTTTCTTT
CDR3: CASRRQGSTEAFF

J: TRBJ2-7
D: TRBD2
size: once
V: TRBV30
DNA: TGTGCCGAAGGGACTAGCGGGGCCTACGAGCAGTACTTC
CDR3: CAEGTSGAYEQYF

J: TRBJ2-5
D: -
size: -
V: TRBV4-3
DNA: TGCGCCAGCAGCCAAGATTTGAGAAGTTCTGAGACCCAGTACTTC
CDR3: CASSQDLRSSETQYF

J: TRBJ1-4
D: TRBD1
size: -
V: TRBV6-5
DNA: TGTGCCAGCAGTTCGGACAGGGGGCGCGAAAAACTGTTTTTT
CDR3: CASSSDRGREKLFF

J: TRBJ2-5
D: -
size: -
V: TRBV11-2
DNA: TGTGCCAGCAGCTTTTCTGAGACCCAGTACTTC
CDR3: CASSFSETQYF

J: TRBJ2-6
D: -
size: -
V: TRBV4-2
DNA: TGTGCCAGCAGCCGCCAGATGGCCAGGGCTAGGTCTGGGGCCAACGTCCTGACTTTC
CDR3: CASSRQMARARSGANVLTF

J: TRBJ1-1
D: TRBD1
size: -
V: TRBV28
DNA: TGTGCCAGCACCGACAGGGTGCTAGCTTTCAGCACTGAAGCTTTCTTT
CDR3: CASTDRVLAFSTEAFF

J: TRBJ2-3
D: -
size: -
V: TRBV6-5
DNA: TGTGCCAGCAGTACAGACACAGATACGCAGTATTTT
CDR3: CASSTDTDTQYF

J: TRBJ1-5
D: -
size: -
V: TRBV2
DNA: TGTGCCAGCAGGGCGGGGGGCGCCCAGCATTTT
CDR3: CASRAGGAQHF

J: TRBJ1-2
D: -
size: -
V: TRBV7-2
DNA: TGTGCCAGCAGCTTGGGAGGGTCGGCCTATGGCTACACCTTC
CDR3: CASSLGGSAYGYTF

J: TRBJ2-2
D: -
size: -
V: TRBV19
DNA: TGTGCCAGTAGTATCCTCGGACTCACCGGGGAGCTGTTTTTT
CDR3: CASSILGLTGELFF

J: TRBJ2-3
D: TRBD2
size: -
V: TRBV30
DNA: TGTGCCCGAAGCGGGGCGACAGATACGCAGTATTTT
CDR3: CARSGATDTQYF

J: TRBJ2-6
D: TRBD1
size: -
V: TRBV7-9
DNA: TGTGCCAGCAGTATACAGGGGGCGAGGGCTGGGGCCAACGTCCTGACTTTC
CDR3: CASSIQGARAGANVLTF

J: TRBJ2-1
D: -
size: -
V: TRBV5-4
DNA: TGTGCCAGCAGCTTGGATCGCAATGAGCAGTTCTTC
CDR3: CASSLDRNEQFF

J: TRBJ2-1
D: TRBD2
size: -
V: TRBV6-2/TRBV6-3
DNA: TGTGCCAGCAGTTCTAGTACTAGCGGGATGAGGTATGAGCAGTTCTTC
CDR3: CASSSSTSGMRYEQFF

J: TRBJ1-4
D: -
size: -
V: TRBV6-5
DNA: TGTGCCAGCAGTTACTCAGGGGCGCGGTATGAAAAACTGTTTTTT
CDR3: CASSYSGARYEKLFF

J: TRBJ1-1
D: TRBD1
size: -
V: TRBV6-5
DNA: TGTGCCAGCAGTCGGGACAGGGAAGCTGAAGCTTTCTTT
CDR3: CASSRDREAEAFF

J: TRBJ1-1
D: -
size: -
V: TRBV13
DNA: TGTGCCAGCAGCGGTCACTGGCCACGGGGAGCTTTCTTT
CDR3: CASSGHWPRGAFF

J: TRBJ2-3
D: TRBD2
size: -
V: TRBV5-1
DNA: TGCGCCAGCTCTTATCACAGCGGGGGGAACACAGATACGCAGTATTTT
CDR3: CASSYHSGGNTDTQYF

J: TRBJ2-1
D: -
size: -
V: TRBV9
DNA: TGTGCCAGCAGCTCCAGGCCCTACAATGAGCAGTTCTTC
CDR3: CASSSRPYNEQFF

J: TRBJ1-2
D: -
size: -
V: TRBV11-1
DNA: TGTGCCAGCAGTCATCTGCAGGGTAACTATGGCTACACCTTC
CDR3: CASSHLQGNYGYTF

J: TRBJ2-3
D: -
size: -
V: TRBV6-2/TRBV6-3
DNA: TGTGCCAGCAGCCCACTAGGCCCAGATACGCAGTATTTT
CDR3: CASSPLGPDTQYF

J: TRBJ2-1
D: TRBD1
size: -
V: TRBV19
DNA: TGTGCCAGTAGCCTCATCCTACAGGGGGCCAATGAGCAGTTCTTC
CDR3: CASSLILQGANEQFF

J: TRBJ2-3
D: TRBD2
size: -
V: TRBV7-3
DNA: TGTGCCAGCAGCTTAAAACTAGCGGGGGGGCCCGGAGATACGCAGTATTTT
CDR3: CASSLKLAGGPGDTQYF

J: TRBJ2-3
D: TRBD2
size: -
V: TRBV4-2
DNA: TGTGCCAGCAGCCAGGAAGATTTGGGGCGGGGGAACACAGATACGCAGTATTTT
CDR3: CASSQEDLGRGNTDTQYF

J: TRBJ1-2
D: -
size: few
V: TRBV24-1
DNA: TGTGCCACCAGTGATGAAGCTAAGACAGGCGTCTATGGCTACACCTTC
CDR3: CATSDEAKTGVYGYTF

J: TRBJ2-1
D: TRBD1
size: -
V: TRBV12-3/TRBV12-4
DNA: TGTGCCACCCTCCCCGGGACAGGGCAATTCTTC
CDR3: CATLPGTGQFF

J: TRBJ2-7
D: TRBD2
size: -
V: TRBV4-2
DNA: TGTGCCAGCAGCCAAACTAGCGGGGTAAACTACGAGCAGTACTTC
CDR3: CASSQTSGVNYEQYF

J: TRBJ2-3
D: -
size: -
V: TRBV7-2
DNA: TGTGCCAGCAGCTTAGGTCTAGCGCGCACAGATACGCAGTATTTT
CDR3: CASSLGLARTDTQYF

J: TRBJ2-7
D: TRBD1
size: -
V: TRBV3-1/TRBV3-2
DNA: TGTGCCAGCAGCCCGGCCCGGACAGGGGTTGACGAGCAGTACTTC
CDR3: CASSPARTGVDEQYF

J: TRBJ1-4
D: TRBD1
size: -
V: TRBV6-5
DNA: TGTGCCGCAGGGGGTCAGACTAATGAAAAACTGTTTTTT
CDR3: CAAGGQTNEKLFF

J: TRBJ1-1
D: -
size: -
V: TRBV5-1
DNA: TGCGCCAGCAGCTACAGGGTAGGGGGCACTGAAGCTTTCTTT
CDR3: CASSYRVGGTEAFF

J: TRBJ1-2
D: -
size: -
V: TRBV19
DNA: TGTGCCAGTAGTATATCAGGGATGGATGGCTACACCTTC
CDR3: CASSISGMDGYTF

J: TRBJ1-2
D: -
size: -
V: TRBV10-3
DNA: TGTGCCATCCTACAGGGAGCCTATGGCTACACCTTC
CDR3: CAILQGAYGYTF